This TCR beta chain was captured in a study of T cell changes during pregnancy in multiple sclerosis. Profiling relied on immunoSEQ multiplex PCR, and the TCRdb table lists in-frame clones only, not all of them. The table records about 80,000 clones, 90% to 95% of them present only once. The CDR3 covers 13 residues. Germline V gene sequence: CDR1 MNHEY, CDR2 SVGAGI. V lost 2 bases to trimming and J lost 8 bases; unmatched junction nucleotides: 5. The V gene is TRBV6-5, the J gene TRBJ2-7; the match to TRBD1 covers 8 bases. The TCR sequence derives from a female donor with multiple sclerosis, enrolled in a pregnancy study. The specimen comprised peripheral blood, sampled before pregnancy. The CDR3 sequence: CASSYQGQAKQYF. CDR3 nucleotides: TGTGCCAGCAGTTACCAGGGACAGGCTAAGCAGTACTTC.